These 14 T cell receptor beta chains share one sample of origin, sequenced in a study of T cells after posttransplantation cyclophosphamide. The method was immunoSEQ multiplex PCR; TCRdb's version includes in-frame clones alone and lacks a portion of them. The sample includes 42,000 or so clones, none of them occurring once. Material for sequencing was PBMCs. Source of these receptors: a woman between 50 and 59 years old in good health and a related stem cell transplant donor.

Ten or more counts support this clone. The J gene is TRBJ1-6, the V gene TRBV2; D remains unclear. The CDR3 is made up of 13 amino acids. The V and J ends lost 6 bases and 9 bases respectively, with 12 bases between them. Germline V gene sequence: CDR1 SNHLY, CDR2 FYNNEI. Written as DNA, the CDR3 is TGTGCCAGCAGGGGTCCATCGGGTTCACCCCTCCACTTT. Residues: CASRGPSGSPLHF.

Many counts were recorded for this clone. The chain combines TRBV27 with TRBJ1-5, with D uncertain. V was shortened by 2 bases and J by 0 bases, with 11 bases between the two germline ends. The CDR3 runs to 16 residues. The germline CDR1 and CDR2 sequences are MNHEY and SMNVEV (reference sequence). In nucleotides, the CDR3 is TGTGCCAGCAGTTTAAAGGCGGGAACTAGCAATCAGCCCCAGCATTTT. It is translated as CASSLKAGTSNQPQHF.

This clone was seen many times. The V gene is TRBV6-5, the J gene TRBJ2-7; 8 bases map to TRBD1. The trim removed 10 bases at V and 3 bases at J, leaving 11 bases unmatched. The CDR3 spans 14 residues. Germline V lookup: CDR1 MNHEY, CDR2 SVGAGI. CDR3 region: CATSSQTGDYEQYF. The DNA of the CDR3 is TGTGCCACCTCTAGCCAGACAGGGGACTACGAGCAGTACTTC.

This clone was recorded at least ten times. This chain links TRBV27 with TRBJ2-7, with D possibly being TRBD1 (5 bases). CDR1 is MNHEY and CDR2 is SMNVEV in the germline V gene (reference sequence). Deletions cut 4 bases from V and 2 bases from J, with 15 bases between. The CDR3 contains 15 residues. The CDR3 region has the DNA TGTGCCAGCAGTTCCCCCCCTGGCAGGGCCTACGAGCAGTACTTC. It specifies CASSSPPGRAYEQYF.

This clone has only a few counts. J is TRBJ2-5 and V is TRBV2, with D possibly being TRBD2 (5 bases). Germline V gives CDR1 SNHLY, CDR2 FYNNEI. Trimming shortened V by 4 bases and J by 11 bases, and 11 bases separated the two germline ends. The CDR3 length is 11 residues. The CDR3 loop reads CASSVKGEQYF. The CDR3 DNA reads TGTGCCAGCAGTGTTAAGGGAGAGCAGTACTTC.

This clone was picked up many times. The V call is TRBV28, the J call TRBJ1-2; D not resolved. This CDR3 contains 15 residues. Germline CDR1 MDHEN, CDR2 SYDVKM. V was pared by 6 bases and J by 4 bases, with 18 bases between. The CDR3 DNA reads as TGTGCCAGCAGCTTTTATGTCCAGTCAACCTATGGCTACACCTTC. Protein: CASSFYVQSTYGYTF.

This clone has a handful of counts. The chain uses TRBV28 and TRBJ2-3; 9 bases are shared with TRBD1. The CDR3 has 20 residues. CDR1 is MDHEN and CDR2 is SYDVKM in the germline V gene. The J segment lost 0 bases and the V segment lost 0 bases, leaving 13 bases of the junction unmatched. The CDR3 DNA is TGTGCCAGCAGTTTATGGCGGGTTCTCGGACAGGGGAGTAGCACAGATACGCAGTATTTT. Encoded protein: CASSLWRVLGQGSSTDTQYF.

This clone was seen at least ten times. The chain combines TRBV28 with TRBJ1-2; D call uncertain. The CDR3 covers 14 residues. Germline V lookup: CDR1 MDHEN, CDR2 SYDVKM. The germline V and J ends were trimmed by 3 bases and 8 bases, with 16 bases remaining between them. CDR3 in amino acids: CASSFEVGVEGYTF. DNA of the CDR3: TGTGCCAGCAGTTTTGAGGTAGGAGTGGAAGGCTACACCTTC.

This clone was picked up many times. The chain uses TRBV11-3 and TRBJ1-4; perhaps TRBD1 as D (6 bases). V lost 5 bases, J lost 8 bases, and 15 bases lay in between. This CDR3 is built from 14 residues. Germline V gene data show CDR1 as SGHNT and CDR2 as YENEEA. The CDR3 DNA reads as TGTGCCAGCAGCCGGGACACAAGCCTCGAAAAACTGTTTTTT. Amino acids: CASSRDTSLEKLFF.

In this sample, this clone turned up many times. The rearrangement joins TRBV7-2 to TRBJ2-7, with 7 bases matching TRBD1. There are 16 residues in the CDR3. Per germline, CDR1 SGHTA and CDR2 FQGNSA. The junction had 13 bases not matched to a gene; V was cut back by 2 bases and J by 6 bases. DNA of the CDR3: TGTGCCAGCAGCTTACAGGGGGTCAAACCAGTCCTCGAGCAGTACTTC. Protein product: CASSLQGVKPVLEQYF.

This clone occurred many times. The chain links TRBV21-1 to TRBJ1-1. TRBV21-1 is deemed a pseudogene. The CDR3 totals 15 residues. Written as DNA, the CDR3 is TGTGCCAGCAGCAATCTCGGGGGGAAGAACACTGAAGCTTTCTTT. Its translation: CASSNLGGKNTEAFF.

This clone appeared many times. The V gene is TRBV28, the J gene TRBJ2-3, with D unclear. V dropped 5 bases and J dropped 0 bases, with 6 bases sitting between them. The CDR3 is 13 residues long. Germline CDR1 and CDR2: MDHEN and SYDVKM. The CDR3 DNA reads TGTGCCAGCAGTCTGACTAGCACAGATACGCAGTATTTT. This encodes CASSLTSTDTQYF.

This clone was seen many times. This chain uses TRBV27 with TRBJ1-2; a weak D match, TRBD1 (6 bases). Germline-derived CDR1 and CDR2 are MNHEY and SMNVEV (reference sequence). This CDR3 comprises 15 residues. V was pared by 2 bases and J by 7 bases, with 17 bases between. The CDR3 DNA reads TGTGCCAGCAGTTTACGGGGGGCAGGACTATTTGGCTACACCTTC. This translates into CASSLRGAGLFGYTF.

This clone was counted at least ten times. This CDR3 reads CASGLVQGGDTGELFF. DNA of the CDR3: TGTGCTAGTGGTTTGGTACAGGGGGGGGACACCGGGGAGCTGTTTTTT. The V and J genes are TRBV12-5 and TRBJ2-2; TRBD1 might be the D (8 bases). From germline, CDR1 is LGHNT and CDR2 FRNRAP. The V end lost 0 bases, the J end lost 3 bases, and 11 bases lay between the germline ends. The CDR3 loop spans 16 amino acids.